A single T cell receptor (beta chain) is shown here with its context. The antigen is unknown. Primers for the PCR totalled 60 Vbeta and 13 Jbeta. TCRdb's table, derived via immunoSEQ multiplex PCR, lists solely in-frame clones and lacks some. The data hold over 150,000 clones, with nearly 80% observed a single time. CDR1 and CDR2 from the germline V gene are SGHKS and YYEKEE (reference sequence). Trimming removed 2 bases from V and 9 bases from J, with 14 bases in between. CDR3 size: 13 residues. The data derive from a study of cytomegalovirus exposure and HLA in healthy donors. General study findings and limits: For most TCR beta V segments, an earlier analysis put the productive rate at about 87% or about 30% of the time. The classifier reportedly diagnosed cytomegalovirus status with high specificity and sensitivity.

This chain uses TRBV5-5 with TRBJ1-1, with no clear D. This clonotype originated in a man younger than 35 in good health and CMV-seropositive. Sequenced material: PBMCs. The CDR3 here is CASSFENRRKAFF. DNA for the CDR3: TGTGCCAGCAGCTTTGAAAACAGACGCAAAGCTTTCTTT.